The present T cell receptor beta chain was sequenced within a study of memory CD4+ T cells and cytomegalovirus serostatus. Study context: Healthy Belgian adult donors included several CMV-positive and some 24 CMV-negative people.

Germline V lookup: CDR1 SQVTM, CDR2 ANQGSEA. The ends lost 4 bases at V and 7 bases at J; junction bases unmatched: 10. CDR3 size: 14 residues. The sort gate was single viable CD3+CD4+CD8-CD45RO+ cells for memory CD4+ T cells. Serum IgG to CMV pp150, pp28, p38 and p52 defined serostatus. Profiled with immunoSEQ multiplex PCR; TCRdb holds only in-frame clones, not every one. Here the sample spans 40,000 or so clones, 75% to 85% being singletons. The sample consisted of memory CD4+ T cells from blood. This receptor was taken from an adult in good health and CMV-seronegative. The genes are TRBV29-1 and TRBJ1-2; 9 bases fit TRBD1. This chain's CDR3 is CSVAPGTGTSGYTF. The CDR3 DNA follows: TGCAGCGTTGCGCCCGGGACAGGGACTAGTGGCTACACCTTC. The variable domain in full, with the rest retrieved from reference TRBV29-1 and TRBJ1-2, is SAVISQKPSRDICQRGTSLTIQCQVDSQVTMMFWYRQQPGQSLTLIATANQGSEATYESGFVIDKFPISRPNLTFSTLTVSNMSPEDSSIYLCSVAPGTGTSGYTFGSGTRLTVV.